Below, 12 T cell receptor beta chains from the same sample are listed, as sequenced in a study of chemoradiotherapy in HPV16-positive cancers. Profiled with immunoSEQ multiplex PCR; TCRdb holds only in-frame clones, not every one. The table includes approximately 3,000 clones, 65% to 80% detected once. Sequencing was performed on tumor tissue, taken from a patient who underwent chemoradiotherapy. The receptors were sampled from a human donor with HPV-associated anogenital cancer.

The table lists this clone with a count of one. The J gene is TRBJ1-2, the V gene TRBV29-1; 11 bases match TRBD1. CDR1 and CDR2 from the germline V gene are SQVTM and ANQGSEA. The CDR3 consists of 13 residues. V was pared by 4 bases and J by 5 bases, with 3 bases of the junction left unmatched. CDR3 nucleotide sequence: TGCAGCGTTGGCGGGACAGGGGGATATGGCTACACCTTC. Its protein is CSVGGTGGYGYTF.

The chain links TRBV9 to TRBJ2-3; D unresolved. The V and J ends lost 2 bases and 1 base respectively, with 8 bases between them. This CDR3 has 14 amino acids. Germline lookup yields CDR1 SGDLS and CDR2 YYNGEE. The CDR3 DNA follows: TGTGCCAGCAGCGTTTACCCCCGCACAGATACGCAGTATTTT. Translated, it gives CASSVYPRTDTQYF.

The chain carries TRBV25-1 and TRBJ1-3; D is unresolved. The CDR3 is made up of 14 amino acids. Deletions cut 5 bases from V and 6 bases from J, with 14 bases between. From germline, CDR1 is MGHDK and CDR2 SYGVNS. The CDR3, as DNA: TGTGCCAGCAGTCACCCCCCGGAACAAAACACCATATATTTT. The encoded protein is CASSHPPEQNTIYF.

The chain recombines TRBV7-9 with TRBJ1-4; no reliable D call. The CDR3 loop spans 11 amino acids. The V gene lost 6 bases and the J gene lost 8 bases, with 7 bases spanning the gap. Germline lookup yields CDR1 SEHNR and CDR2 FQNEAQ (reference sequence). The DNA for the CDR3 is TGTGCCAGCAGGGCGGGCGAAAAACTGTTTTTT. This gives the protein CASRAGEKLFF.

The genes are TRBV2 and TRBJ1-2, with a weak D call TRBD1 (5 bases). Germline CDR1 SNHLY, CDR2 FYNNEI. This CDR3 is 14 amino acids long. Trimming pared 8 bases from V and 2 bases from J, leaving 15 bases between. This CDR3 reads CASSRQNHNYGYTF. The CDR3 DNA is TGTGCCAGCTCAAGACAGAACCACAACTATGGCTACACCTTC.

The chain recombines TRBV5-6 with TRBJ2-7; D is possibly TRBD1 (6 bases). This CDR3 region has 16 residues. With 4 bases removed from V and 4 bases from J, the gap between germline ends came to 21 bases. The germline V gene encodes CDR1 SGHDT and CDR2 YYEEEE. CDR3 DNA: TGTGCCAGCAGCCCGGACAGTTCCCCAATGCCATACGAGCAGTACTTC. Amino acid sequence: CASSPDSSPMPYEQYF.

This chain uses TRBV9 with TRBJ2-7; TRBD2 agrees at 7 bases. CDR1 is SGDLS and CDR2 is YYNGEE in the germline V gene. CDR3 size: 16 residues. Trimming took 2 bases from V and 0 from J; bases not matched to a gene: 8. CDR3 protein: CASSVTGGTSSYEQYF. The CDR3 nucleotides read TGTGCCAGCAGCGTGACGGGGGGAACGAGCTCCTACGAGCAGTACTTC.

The V and J genes are TRBV11-2 and TRBJ1-3, with TRBD1 as a possible D gene (5 bases). This CDR3 has 18 residues. Germline CDR1 and CDR2: SGHAT and FQNNGV. Trimming cost V 5 bases and J 0 bases, with 20 bases left between them. The CDR3 sequence is CASSRGLLWPLSGNTIYF. CDR3 nucleotide sequence: TGTGCCAGCAGCAGGGGACTACTTTGGCCACTCTCTGGAAACACCATATATTTT.

This chain connects TRBV6-1 to TRBJ1-1, with a possible D match to TRBD1 (6 bases). This CDR3 is built from 11 residues. V lost 8 bases to trimming and J lost 11 bases, with 15 bases between them. Germline V gives CDR1 MNHNS, CDR2 SASEGT. The CDR3 nucleotides are TGTGCCAGCTCCCTAACAGGGAACGCTTTCTTT. It yields the protein CASSLTGNAFF.

CDR3 in DNA: TGCGCCAGCAGCCAAGATCGTCGGCAGAACTATGGCTACACCTTC. Translating gives CASSQDRRQNYGYTF. V usage is TRBV4-1 and J usage is TRBJ1-2; the D is unclear. The CDR3 consists of 15 residues. V lost 0 bases and J lost 2, with 10 bases in between. Germline V gives CDR1 MGHRA, CDR2 YSYEKL.

The chain links TRBV10-3 to TRBJ2-7; D may be TRBD2 (5 bases). Looked up from germline, CDR1 is ENHRY and CDR2 is SYGVKD. This CDR3 spans 14 amino acids. Trimming pared 6 bases from V and 3 bases from J, leaving 15 bases between. The CDR3 DNA sequence: TGTGCCATCAGGGACTCCGGACCGATCTACGAGCAGTACTTC. Encoded protein: CAIRDSGPIYEQYF.

This clone occurred a few times. The rearrangement links TRBV9 to TRBJ2-2; TRBD1 matches at 7 bases. Germline CDR1 SGDLS, CDR2 YYNGEE. The CDR3 extends over 18 amino acids. The V gene end was trimmed by 2 bases and the J gene end by 2 bases; junction bases not matched to a gene: 12. The CDR3 sequence is CASSVFGTGTVNTGELFF. CDR3 in DNA: TGTGCCAGCAGCGTTTTTGGGACCGGGACAGTTAACACCGGGGAGCTGTTTTTT.